This passage covers 13 T cell receptor beta chains from one sample sequenced in a study of prognosis after radiotherapy for stage I lung cancer. The authors amplified TCR beta CDR3 from genomic DNA using two-round multiplex PCR. Primers specific to each TRBV and TRBJ gene were used in first-round PCR. TCRdb reanalysed the multiplex PCR reads using MiXCR and keeps one entry per CDR3 protein. In the table there are around 15,000 distinct CDR3 sequences, roughly 49% of which are singletons. The sample in question was PBMCs, obtained before or after stereotactic body radiation therapy (not recorded which). The receptor source for this set is a donor aged 50 or older with non-small cell lung cancer.

This clonotype was detected only a few times. The CDR3 reads CASNIALGGVTEAFF. The CDR3 coding sequence is TGTGCCAGCAATATTGCCCTGGGGGGTGTCACTGAAGCTTTCTTT. The chain links TRBV28 to TRBJ1-1, with D perhaps TRBD1 (5 bases). The CDR3 extends over 15 amino acids. The V end was cut by 7 bases, the J end by 4 bases, with 19 bases between. The germline gives CDR1 MDHEN, CDR2 SYDVKM.

V gene TRBV12-3 or TRBV12-4 combines with J gene TRBJ2-1; D unclear. V was shortened by 2 bases and J by 5 bases, with 13 bases between the two germline ends. The CDR3 sequence is 15 residues long. This CDR3 reads CASSLYGGSNNEQFF. Here the CDR3 DNA reads TGTGCCAGCAGTTTATACGGCGGCAGCAACAATGAGCAGTTCTTC.

The table lists this clonotype with a count of one. The chain couples TRBV6-5 to TRBJ2-7; tentatively, D is TRBD2 (5 bases). The V end was cut by 4 bases, the J end by 7 bases, with 17 bases between. The germline CDR1 and CDR2 sequences are MNHEY and SVGAGI. The CDR3 length is 14 residues. The CDR3 loop is CASSSTWLRGEQYF. The CDR3 nucleotides read TGTGCCAGCAGTTCCACATGGCTCCGAGGGGAGCAGTACTTC.

A remark on this clonotype: This may be a read error, as it is one base from a much larger clone. The chain combines TRBV5-1 with TRBJ2-7; 9 bases match TRBD2. CDR1 is SGHRS, CDR2 YFSETQ, per germline. This CDR3 is built from 17 residues. After removal of 7 bases from V and 0 bases from J, the junction contained 14 bases not matched to a gene. The CDR3 nucleotides are TGCGCCAGCTTGTGCGGGGGGGCCATTGATCGCTCCTACGAGCAGTACTTC. This codes for CASLCGGAIDRSYEQYF. The complete variable domain, with remaining parts taken from reference TRBV5-1 and TRBJ2-7, reads KAGVTQTPRYLIKTRGQQVTLSCSPISGHRSVSWYQQTPGQGLQFLFEYFSETQRNKGNFPGRFSGRQFSNSRSEMNVSTLELGDSALYLCASLCGGAIDRSYEQYFGPGTRLTVT.

This chain uses TRBV6-5 with TRBJ1-2; no clear D gene. CDR1 and CDR2 from the germline V gene are MNHEY and SVGAGI. The ends were cut back, 4 bases at V and 0 bases at J, with 9 bases in the middle. This CDR3 contains 14 residues. The DNA of the CDR3 is TGTGCCAGCAGTTGTGTACAGCCTAACTATGGCTACACCTTC. This translates into CASSCVQPNYGYTF.

In regard to this clonotype: A read error likely explains this, since a far larger clone differs by one base. The rearrangement links TRBV7-9 to TRBJ2-3; 8 bases align to TRBD2. This CDR3 is 16 amino acids long. In germline, CDR1 is SEHNR, CDR2 FQNEAQ (reference sequence). V lost 3 bases and J lost 2; bases outside the gene matches: 7. The CDR3 DNA follows: TGTGCCAGCAGCTTTGTGGCGGGAGGTTACACAGATACGCAGTATTTT. Amino acid sequence: CASSFVAGGYTDTQYF.

The genes are TRBV7-9 and TRBJ2-2; TRBD2 agrees at 9 bases. Germline V gene lookup returns CDR1 SEHNR and CDR2 FQNEAQ (reference sequence). This CDR3 comprises 16 residues. Losses at the gene ends were 5 bases for V and 4 bases for J; bases not matched to a gene: 8. CDR3 bases: TGTGCCAGCAGCCCCCTAGCGGGGTTGGGCACCGGGGAGCTGTTTTTT. The encoded protein is CASSPLAGLGTGELFF.

This chain uses TRBV27 with TRBJ2-5; 14 bases are a match to TRBD2. Trimming at V came to 7 bases and at J to 1 base, leaving 5 bases not matched to a gene. The CDR3 length is 16 residues. Germline V gene data show CDR1 as MNHEY and CDR2 as SMNVEV (reference sequence). The CDR3 is CASKGLAGGIQETQYF. For the CDR3, the DNA is TGTGCCAGCAAAGGACTAGCGGGGGGTATCCAAGAGACCCAGTACTTC.

The chain carries TRBV5-1 and TRBJ2-7, with D hard to call. Trimming removed 5 bases at V and 3 bases at J, with 9 bases between. CDR3 length: 12 residues. Per the germline V gene, CDR1 is SGHRS and CDR2 is YFSETQ. CDR3 sequence reads: CASSSGGYEQYF. The CDR3, as DNA: TGCGCCAGCAGTTCAGGTGGCTACGAGCAGTACTTC.

The chain has TRBV6-9 and TRBJ1-2; possible D gene TRBD1, 5 bases. Looked up from germline, CDR1 is MNHGY and CDR2 is SVAAGI. The CDR3 is made up of 15 amino acids. V gave up 3 bases and J gave up 8 bases, with 19 bases separating them. CDR3 sequence reads: CASSYQSLTVEGYTF. The CDR3 DNA reads as TGTGCCAGCAGTTACCAGTCGTTGACAGTCGAAGGCTACACCTTC.

The chain couples TRBV5-1 to TRBJ1-1; tentatively, D is TRBD1 (5 bases). V was cut by 2 bases and J by 7 bases, with 12 bases left in between. The CDR3 has 13 amino acids. Germline V gene lookup returns CDR1 SGHRS and CDR2 YFSETQ. The chain's CDR3 is CASSFGGTYEAFF. The CDR3 DNA reads as TGCGCCAGCAGCTTTGGGGGGACGTATGAAGCTTTCTTT.

This clonotype came up many times. The chain combines TRBV12-3 or TRBV12-4 with TRBJ2-3; D may be TRBD2 (5 bases). The germline V and J ends were trimmed by 8 bases and 12 bases, with 18 bases remaining between them. The CDR3 sequence is 12 residues long. The CDR3 DNA reads as TGTGCCAGCTCCTCCGAGGGCCCTATTCAGTATTTT. Translated, it gives CASSSEGPIQYF.

The chain has TRBV5-1 and TRBJ2-1; no clear D. This CDR3 is built from 13 residues. The germline V gene has CDR1 SGHRS and CDR2 YFSETQ. V lost 2 bases, J lost 7 bases, and 10 bases lay in between. For the CDR3, the DNA is TGCGCCAGCAGCTTTGTCCCCACGAATGAGCAGTTCTTC. Residues: CASSFVPTNEQFF.